What follows is one TCR beta chain and its context. Source study methods: The assay estimated nucleated cells by amplifying reference gene primers. Profiling relied on immunoSEQ multiplex PCR, and the TCRdb table lists in-frame clones only, not all of them. The D gene and trimming were derived from the DNA, and the V and J assignments and clone size from that table. This table holds about 100,000 clones, 80% found once. This record belongs to a study of blood T cell repertoires in COVID-19. The receptor was derived from a man in his fifties or sixties who had recovered from COVID-19. The specimen was peripheral blood.

The DNA for the CDR3 is TGCGCCAGCAGCTCCGGACTAGCGGGTTCCTACAATGAGCAGTTCTTC. Translated, it gives CASSSGLAGSYNEQFF. V gene TRBV5-1 combines with J gene TRBJ2-1; 11 positions match TRBD2. V gave up 3 bases and J gave up 1 base; unmatched junction bases: 3. CDR3 length equals 16 residues. Per germline, CDR1 SGHRS and CDR2 YFSETQ.